Here is one T cell receptor (beta chain) with its context. The data derive from a study of blood T cell repertoires in COVID-19. Study-wide background: PBMCs, B-cell-depleted T cells, or T cells provided the cDNA or gDNA that made up the material.

Enrolment of Seattle patients took place during active infection, and they were followed longitudinally. This CDR3 is built from 15 residues. With 6 bases clipped from V and 8 bases from J, the junction kept 14 bases outside the gene matches. Germline CDR1 reads LNHDA; CDR2 reads SQIVND (reference sequence). In the original processing: By means of reference gene primer amplification, nucleated cell counts were estimated. The assay was immunoSEQ multiplex PCR, and TCRdb's table has in-frame clones only and misses some. The V and J calls and clone size come from that table; D and trimming were worked out from the DNA. This table has fewer than 450,000 clones, 88% appearing once.

Sequences were obtained from peripheral blood. The clonotype was recovered from a woman aged 70-85 years with COVID-19, enrolled during active disease. V usage is TRBV19 and J usage is TRBJ1-2; the match to TRBD1 covers 8 bases. CDR3 sequence (DNA): TGTGCCAGTAGGACCATGGACAGGGAAGGCGAGGGCTACACCTTC. As protein: CASRTMDREGEGYTF.